Listed here are 12 T cell receptor beta chains from one sample, sequenced in a study of T cells after yellow fever vaccination. TCRdb itself ran the 5' RACE reads through MiXCR, one entry per CDR3 protein. In the table there are some 350,000 distinct CDR3 sequences, 6% to 8% of which are singletons. The specimen was PBMCs, collected 5 days after the yellow fever booster vaccination. The receptor set was obtained from a man aged 30 to 39 who received the YFV17D yellow fever vaccine.

Many counts were recorded for this clonotype. The chain employs TRBV10-2 and TRBJ2-5; no firm D call. Trimming took off 7 bases at V and 4 bases at J, with 13 bases between the two ends. The germline gives CDR1 WSHSY, CDR2 SAAADI. The CDR3 is made up of 13 amino acids. DNA for the CDR3: TGCGCCAGCAATTCACCGGAGAGAGAGACCCAGTACTTC. Its protein is CASNSPERETQYF.

This clonotype was observed a few times. The V gene is TRBV5-4, the J gene TRBJ2-3; perhaps TRBD1 as D (6 bases). CDR3 length: 15 amino acids. CDR1 is SGHNT and CDR2 is YYREEE in the germline V gene (reference sequence). V lost 1 base and J 4 bases, leaving 13 bases between the germline ends. This CDR3 reads CASSLLGAEADTQYF. DNA for the CDR3: TGTGCCAGCAGCTTGTTGGGGGCCGAAGCAGATACGCAGTATTTT.

This clonotype has just a few counts. This chain joins TRBV4-1 and TRBJ1-2; 7 bases agree with TRBD1. With V trimmed by 3 bases and J by 3 bases, 7 bases remained unmatched. Germline V lookup: CDR1 MGHRA, CDR2 YSYEKL. The CDR3 runs 15 residues. CDR3 in amino acids: CASSQLRDSYYGYTF. CDR3 sequence (DNA): TGCGCCAGCAGCCAGCTGAGGGACAGCTACTATGGCTACACCTTC.

This clonotype was picked up many times. The chain couples TRBV9 to TRBJ1-2; tentatively, D is TRBD1 (5 bases). The CDR3 runs to 15 residues. The V and J ends lost 3 bases and 4 bases respectively, with 16 bases between them. CDR1 is SGDLS and CDR2 is YYNGEE in the germline V gene. The CDR3, as DNA: TGTGCCAGCAGCGCCGGACACCAAATTCCCTATGGCTACACCTTC. Translation: CASSAGHQIPYGYTF.

This clonotype was seen at least ten times. The chain is built from TRBV12-3 or TRBV12-4 and TRBJ2-7; D tentatively fits TRBD1 or TRBD2 (5 bases each). The CDR3 loop spans 14 amino acids. V lost 4 bases to trimming and J lost 5 bases, with 15 bases between them. CDR3 amino acids: CASSSGPTLNEQYF. Here the CDR3 DNA reads TGTGCCAGCAGTTCGGGACCGACCCTGAACGAGCAGTACTTC.

This clonotype has only a few counts. The rearrangement links TRBV6-2 or TRBV6-3 to TRBJ2-7; D is ambiguous. CDR1 and CDR2 (germline): MNHEY, SVGEGT. V lost 4 bases, J lost 0 bases, and 10 bases lay in between. There are 14 residues in the CDR3. CDR3 amino acids: CASSWSSASYEQYF. In DNA, the CDR3 is TGTGCCAGCAGTTGGTCATCCGCCTCCTACGAGCAGTACTTC.

This clonotype was observed at least ten times. The chain combines TRBV20-1 with TRBJ2-7; a weak D match, TRBD2 (5 bases). CDR3 length equals 13 residues. Germline CDR1 and CDR2: DFQATT and SNEGSKA (reference sequence). Trimming took off 7 bases at V and 3 bases at J, with 16 bases between the two ends. CDR3: CSGTRARGYEQYF. The CDR3 coding sequence is TGCAGTGGGACGCGGGCTCGAGGCTACGAGCAGTACTTC.

The V call is TRBV29-1, the J call TRBJ2-7; tentative D call: TRBD2 (5 bases). Germline values: CDR1 SQVTM, CDR2 ANQGSEA. The CDR3 runs 14 residues. V lost 4 bases to trimming and J lost 2 bases, with 15 bases between them. The CDR3 DNA follows: TGCAGCGTTGCAAGTAGCGTCTCGACCTACGAGCAGTACTTC. Translated, it gives CSVASSVSTYEQYF.

The rearrangement links TRBV10-3 to TRBJ1-1; D is possibly TRBD1 (5 bases). The germline V and J ends were trimmed by 4 bases and 9 bases, with 21 bases remaining between them. Germline-derived CDR1 and CDR2 are ENHRY and SYGVKD. The CDR3 contains 15 residues. This chain's CDR3 is CAISAQGGFLGKAFF. The CDR3 nucleotides are TGTGCCATCAGTGCTCAGGGAGGGTTTTTGGGAAAAGCTTTCTTT.

This rearrangement joins TRBV6-2 or TRBV6-3 to TRBJ1-5; a weak D match, TRBD1 (5 bases). The CDR3 sequence is 15 residues long. Per germline, CDR1 MNHEY and CDR2 SVGEGT. Trimming stripped 1 base from V and 5 bases from J, with 12 bases between. The CDR3 region is CASSYFLTADQPQHF. In DNA form, the CDR3 reads TGTGCCAGCAGTTACTTCTTGACAGCTGATCAGCCCCAGCATTTT.

To note about this clonotype: This may stem from a read error, because a much larger clone lies one nucleotide away. The chain recombines TRBV5-1 with TRBJ2-3; 8 nucleotides match TRBD2. Per germline, CDR1 SGHRS and CDR2 YFSETQ. The CDR3 totals 16 residues. The CDR3 DNA reads TGCGCCAACAGCTTGACCCAGCGGGAGATATCAGATACGCAGTATTTT. Translated: CANSLTQREISDTQYF.

This clonotype was seen a few times. The chain has TRBV12-3 or TRBV12-4 and TRBJ1-1, with unresolved D. V lost 6 bases and J lost 10, with 18 bases in between. The CDR3 length is 13 residues. The CDR3, as DNA: TGTGCCAGCAGCTCCTCCGAGGGTCGGGCAGCTTTCTTT. This sequence encodes CASSSSEGRAAFF.